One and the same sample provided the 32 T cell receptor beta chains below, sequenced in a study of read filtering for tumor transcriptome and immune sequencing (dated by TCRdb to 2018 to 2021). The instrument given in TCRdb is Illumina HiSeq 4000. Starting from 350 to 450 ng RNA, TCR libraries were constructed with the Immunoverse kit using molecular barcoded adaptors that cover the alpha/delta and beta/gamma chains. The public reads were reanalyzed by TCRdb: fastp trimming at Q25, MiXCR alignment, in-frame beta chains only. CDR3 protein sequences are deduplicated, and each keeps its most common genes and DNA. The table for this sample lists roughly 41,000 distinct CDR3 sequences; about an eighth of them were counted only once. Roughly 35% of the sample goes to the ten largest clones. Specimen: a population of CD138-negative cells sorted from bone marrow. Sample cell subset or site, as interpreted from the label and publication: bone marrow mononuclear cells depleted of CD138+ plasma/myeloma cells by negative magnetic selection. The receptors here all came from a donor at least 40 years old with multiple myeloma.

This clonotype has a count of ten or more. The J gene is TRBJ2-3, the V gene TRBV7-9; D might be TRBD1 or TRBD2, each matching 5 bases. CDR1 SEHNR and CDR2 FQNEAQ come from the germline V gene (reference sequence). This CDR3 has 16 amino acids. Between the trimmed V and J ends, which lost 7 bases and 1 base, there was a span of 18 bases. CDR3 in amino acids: CASTPRSRDGTDTQYF. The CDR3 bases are TGTGCCAGCACCCCGAGGAGTCGGGACGGCACAGATACGCAGTATTTT.

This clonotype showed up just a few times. The DNA for the CDR3 is TGTGCCAGCAGCTCAGAGAGCGGATCCTTCTCCTACAATGAGCAGTTCTTC. It codes for CASSSESGSFSYNEQFF. V and J are TRBV7-9 and TRBJ2-1; TRBD2 might be the D (5 bases). Germline loops: CDR1 SEHNR, CDR2 FQNEAQ (reference sequence). This CDR3 has 17 amino acids. The V gene lost 4 bases and the J gene lost 0 bases, with 16 bases spanning the gap.

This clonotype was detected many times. CDR3 sequence (DNA): TGCAGCGTTGCCCACAGCTCTGGAAACACCATATATTTT. Translation: CSVAHSSGNTIYF. J is TRBJ1-3 and V is TRBV29-1; the D is unclear. The CDR3 extends over 13 amino acids. CDR1 is SQVTM and CDR2 is ANQGSEA in the germline V gene. V lost 4 bases to trimming and J lost 0 bases, with 7 bases between them.

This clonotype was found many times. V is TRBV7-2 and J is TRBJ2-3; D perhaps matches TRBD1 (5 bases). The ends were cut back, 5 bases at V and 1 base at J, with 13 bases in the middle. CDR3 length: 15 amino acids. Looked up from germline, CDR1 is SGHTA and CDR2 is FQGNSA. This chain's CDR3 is CASSPWGGRTDTQYF. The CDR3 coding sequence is TGTGCCAGCAGCCCATGGGGCGGACGCACAGATACGCAGTATTTT.

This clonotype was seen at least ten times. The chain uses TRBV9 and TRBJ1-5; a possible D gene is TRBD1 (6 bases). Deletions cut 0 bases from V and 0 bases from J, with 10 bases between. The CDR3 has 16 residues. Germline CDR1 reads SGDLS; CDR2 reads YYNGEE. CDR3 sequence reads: CASSVGAGDSNQPQHF. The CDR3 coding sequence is TGTGCCAGCAGCGTAGGAGCAGGGGATAGCAATCAGCCCCAGCATTTT.

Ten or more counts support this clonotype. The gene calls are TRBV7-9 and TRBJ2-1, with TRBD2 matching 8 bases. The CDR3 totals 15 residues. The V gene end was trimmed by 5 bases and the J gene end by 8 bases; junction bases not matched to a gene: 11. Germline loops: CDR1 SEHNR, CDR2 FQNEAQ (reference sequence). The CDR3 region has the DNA TGTGCCAGCAGCACTAGAGCGGGAGATCTGGATGAGCAGTTCTTC. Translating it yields CASSTRAGDLDEQFF.

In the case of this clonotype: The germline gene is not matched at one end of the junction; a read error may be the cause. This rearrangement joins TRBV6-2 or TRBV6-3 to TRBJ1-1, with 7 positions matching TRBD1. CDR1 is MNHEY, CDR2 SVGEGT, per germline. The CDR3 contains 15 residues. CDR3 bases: TGTGCCAGCAGTACCCGGACAGGCATGAACACTGAAGCTCTCTTT. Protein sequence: CASSTRTGMNTEALF.

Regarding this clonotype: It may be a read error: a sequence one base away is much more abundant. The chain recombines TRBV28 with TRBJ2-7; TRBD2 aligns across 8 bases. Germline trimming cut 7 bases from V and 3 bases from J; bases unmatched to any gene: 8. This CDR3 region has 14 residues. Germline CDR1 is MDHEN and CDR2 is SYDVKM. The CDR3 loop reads CASKAGTRLYEQYF. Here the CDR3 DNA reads TGTGCCAGCAAGGCCGGGACTAGGCTCTACGAGCAGTACTTC.

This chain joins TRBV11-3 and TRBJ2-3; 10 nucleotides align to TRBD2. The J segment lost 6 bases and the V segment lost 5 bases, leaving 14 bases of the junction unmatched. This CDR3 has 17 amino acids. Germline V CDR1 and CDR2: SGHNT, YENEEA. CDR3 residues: CASSPPPTSGMYDTQYF. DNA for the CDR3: TGTGCCAGCAGCCCCCCCCCTACTAGCGGGATGTACGATACGCAGTATTTT.

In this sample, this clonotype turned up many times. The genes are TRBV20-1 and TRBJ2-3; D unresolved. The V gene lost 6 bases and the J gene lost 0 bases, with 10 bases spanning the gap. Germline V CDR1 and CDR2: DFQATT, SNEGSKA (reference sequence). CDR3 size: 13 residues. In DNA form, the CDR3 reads TGCAGTGCGGGTGGGCTGAGCACAGATACGCAGTATTTT. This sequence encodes CSAGGLSTDTQYF.

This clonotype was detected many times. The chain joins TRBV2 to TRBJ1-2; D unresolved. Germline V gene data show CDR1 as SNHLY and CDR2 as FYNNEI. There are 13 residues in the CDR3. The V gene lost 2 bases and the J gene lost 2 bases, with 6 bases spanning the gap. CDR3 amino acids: CASSERTNYGYTF. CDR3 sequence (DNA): TGTGCCAGCAGTGAACGGACCAACTATGGCTACACCTTC.

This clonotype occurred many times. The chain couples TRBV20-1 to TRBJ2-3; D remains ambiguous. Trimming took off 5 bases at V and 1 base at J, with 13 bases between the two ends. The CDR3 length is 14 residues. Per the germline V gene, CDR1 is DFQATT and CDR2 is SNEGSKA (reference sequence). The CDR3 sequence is CSASDATGTDTQYF. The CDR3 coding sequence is TGCAGTGCTTCGGACGCAACGGGCACAGATACGCAGTATTTT.

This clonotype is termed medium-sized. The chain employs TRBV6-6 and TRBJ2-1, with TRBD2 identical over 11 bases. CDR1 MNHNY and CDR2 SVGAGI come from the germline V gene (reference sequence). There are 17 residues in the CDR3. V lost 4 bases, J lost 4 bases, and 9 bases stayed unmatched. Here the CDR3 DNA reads TGTGCCAGCAGTTGGATAGCGGGAGGGCCGCGGTACAATGAGCAGTTCTTC. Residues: CASSWIAGGPRYNEQFF.

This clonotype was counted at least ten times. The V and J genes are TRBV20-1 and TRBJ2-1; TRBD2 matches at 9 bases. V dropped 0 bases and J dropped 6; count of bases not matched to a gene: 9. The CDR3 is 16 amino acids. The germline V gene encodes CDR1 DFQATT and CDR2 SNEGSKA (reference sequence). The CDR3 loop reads CSARDGGSGSGNEQFF. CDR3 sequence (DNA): TGCAGTGCTAGAGATGGAGGTAGCGGGAGCGGCAATGAGCAGTTCTTC.

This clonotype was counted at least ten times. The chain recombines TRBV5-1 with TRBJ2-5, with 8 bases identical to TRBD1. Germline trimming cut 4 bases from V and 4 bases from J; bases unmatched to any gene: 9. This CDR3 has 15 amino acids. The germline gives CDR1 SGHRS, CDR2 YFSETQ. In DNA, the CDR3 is TGCGCCAGCAGCGCGACACGACAGGGGAGAGAGACCCAGTACTTC. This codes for CASSATRQGRETQYF.

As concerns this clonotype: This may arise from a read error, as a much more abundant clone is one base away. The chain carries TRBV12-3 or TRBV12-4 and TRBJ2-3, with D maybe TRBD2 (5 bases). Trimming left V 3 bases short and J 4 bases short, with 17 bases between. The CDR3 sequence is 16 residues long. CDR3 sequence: CASSLGYSTGSDTQYF. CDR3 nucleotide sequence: TGTGCCAGCAGTTTGGGGTACTCTACGGGGTCAGATACGCAGTATTTT.

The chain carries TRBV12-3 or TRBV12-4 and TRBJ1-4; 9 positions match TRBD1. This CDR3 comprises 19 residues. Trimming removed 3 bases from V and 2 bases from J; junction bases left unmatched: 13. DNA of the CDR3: TGTGCCAGCAGTTTCTCCGGGACAGGGCCTTTCGCGACTAATGAAAAACTGTTTTTT. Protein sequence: CASSFSGTGPFATNEKLFF.

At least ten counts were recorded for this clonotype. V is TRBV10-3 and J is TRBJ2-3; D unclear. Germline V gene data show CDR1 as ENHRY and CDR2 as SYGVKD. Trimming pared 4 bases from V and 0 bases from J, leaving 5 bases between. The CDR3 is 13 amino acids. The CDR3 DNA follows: TGTGCCATCAGTGGCACTAGCACAGATACGCAGTATTTT. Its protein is CAISGTSTDTQYF.

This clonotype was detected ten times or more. The chain's CDR3 is CSASSSGRASYEQYF. The CDR3 bases are TGCAGTGCTTCCTCTAGCGGGAGGGCCTCCTACGAGCAGTACTTC. V usage is TRBV20-1 and J usage is TRBJ2-7; 12 positions agree with TRBD2. Germline-derived CDR1 and CDR2 are DFQATT and SNEGSKA (reference sequence). Losses at the gene ends were 5 bases for V and 0 bases for J; bases not matched to a gene: 5. The CDR3 is made up of 15 amino acids.

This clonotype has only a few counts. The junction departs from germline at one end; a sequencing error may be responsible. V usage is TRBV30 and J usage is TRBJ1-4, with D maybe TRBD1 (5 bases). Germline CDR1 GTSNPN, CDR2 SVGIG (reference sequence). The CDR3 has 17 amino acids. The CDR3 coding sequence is TGTGCCTGGACCCGATTTGGGGGACCCACAACTAGTGAAAAACTGTTTTTT. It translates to CAWTRFGGPTTSEKLFF.

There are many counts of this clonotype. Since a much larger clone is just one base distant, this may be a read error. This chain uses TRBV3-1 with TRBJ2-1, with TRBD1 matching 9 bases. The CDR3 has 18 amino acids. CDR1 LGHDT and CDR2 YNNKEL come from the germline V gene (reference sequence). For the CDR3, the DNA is TGTGCCGGCAGCCAGGACTTGGGGTCGACAGGGGGCTACAATGAGCAGTTCTTC. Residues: CAGSQDLGSTGGYNEQFF.

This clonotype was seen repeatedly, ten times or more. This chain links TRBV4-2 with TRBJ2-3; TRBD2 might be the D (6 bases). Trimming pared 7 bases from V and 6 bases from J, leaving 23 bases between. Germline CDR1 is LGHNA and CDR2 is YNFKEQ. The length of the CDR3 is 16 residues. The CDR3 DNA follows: TGTGCCAGCACCGTTGGGGGGAACAAAGATACGGATACGCAGTATTTT. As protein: CASTVGGNKDTDTQYF.

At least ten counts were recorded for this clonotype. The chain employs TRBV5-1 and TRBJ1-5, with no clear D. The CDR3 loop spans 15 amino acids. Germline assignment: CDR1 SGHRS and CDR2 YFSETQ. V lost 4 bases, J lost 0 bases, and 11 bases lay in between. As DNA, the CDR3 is TGCGCCAGCAGCCAGACGGACGGTAGCAATCAGCCCCAGCATTTT. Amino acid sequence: CASSQTDGSNQPQHF.

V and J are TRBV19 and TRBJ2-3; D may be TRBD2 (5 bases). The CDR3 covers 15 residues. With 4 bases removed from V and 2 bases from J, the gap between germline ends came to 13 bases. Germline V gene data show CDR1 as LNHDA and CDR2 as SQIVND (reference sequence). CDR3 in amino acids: CASSTRLPPTDTQYF. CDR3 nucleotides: TGTGCCAGTAGTACGAGACTACCCCCCACAGATACGCAGTATTTT.

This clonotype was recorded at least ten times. CDR3: CASSGGTSGIGEQFF. CDR3 nucleotides: TGTGCCAGCAGCGGGGGGACTAGCGGGATCGGTGAGCAGTTCTTC. V is TRBV14 and J is TRBJ2-1; the match to TRBD2 covers 13 bases. The germline gives CDR1 SGHDN, CDR2 FVKESK. Trimming removed 5 bases from V and 9 bases from J; junction bases left unmatched: 7. CDR3 length equals 15 residues. The whole variable domain, remainder taken from reference TRBV14 and TRBJ2-1, is EAGVTQFPSHSVIEKGQTVTLRCDPISGHDNLYWYRRVMGKEIKFLLHFVKESKQDESGMPNNRFLAERTGGTYSTLKVQPAELEDSGVYFCASSGGTSGIGEQFFGPGTRLTVL.

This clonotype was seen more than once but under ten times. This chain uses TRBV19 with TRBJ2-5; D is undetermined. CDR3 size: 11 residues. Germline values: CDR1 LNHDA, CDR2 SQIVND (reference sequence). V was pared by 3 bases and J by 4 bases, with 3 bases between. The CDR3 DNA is TGTGCCAGTAGTATTAGAGAGACCCAGTACTTC. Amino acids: CASSIRETQYF.

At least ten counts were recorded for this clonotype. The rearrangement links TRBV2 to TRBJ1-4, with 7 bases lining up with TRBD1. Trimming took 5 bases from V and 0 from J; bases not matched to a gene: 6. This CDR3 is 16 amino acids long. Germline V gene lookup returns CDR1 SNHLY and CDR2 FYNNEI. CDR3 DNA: TGTGCCAGCAGTCGGGACAGCTTCGCAACTAATGAAAAACTGTTTTTT. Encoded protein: CASSRDSFATNEKLFF.

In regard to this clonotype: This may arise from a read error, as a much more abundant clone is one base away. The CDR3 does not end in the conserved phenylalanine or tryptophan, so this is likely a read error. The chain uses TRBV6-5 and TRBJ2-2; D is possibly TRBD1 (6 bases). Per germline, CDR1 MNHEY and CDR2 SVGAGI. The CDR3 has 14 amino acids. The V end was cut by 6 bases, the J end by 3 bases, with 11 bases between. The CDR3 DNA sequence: TGTGCCAGCAGGGAACAGGGATACACCGGGGAGCTGTTTCTT. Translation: CASREQGYTGELFL.

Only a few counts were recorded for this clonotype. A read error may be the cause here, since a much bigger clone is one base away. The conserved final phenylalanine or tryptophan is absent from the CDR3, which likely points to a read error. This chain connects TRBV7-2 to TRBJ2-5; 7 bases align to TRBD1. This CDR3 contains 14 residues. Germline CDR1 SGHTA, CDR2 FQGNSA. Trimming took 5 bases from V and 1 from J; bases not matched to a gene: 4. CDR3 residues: CASSRGDSQETQYI. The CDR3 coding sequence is TGTGCCAGCAGCCGTGGGGACAGCCAAGAGACCCAGTACATC.

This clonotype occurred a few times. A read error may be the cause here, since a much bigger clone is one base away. The CDR3 is CSARGSGNNGQFF. The CDR3, as DNA: TGCAGTGCTAGAGGTAGCGGGAACAATGGGCAGTTCTTC. V is TRBV20-1 and J is TRBJ2-1; 8 bases line up with TRBD2. This CDR3 has 13 residues. Germline assignment: CDR1 DFQATT and CDR2 SNEGSKA (reference sequence).

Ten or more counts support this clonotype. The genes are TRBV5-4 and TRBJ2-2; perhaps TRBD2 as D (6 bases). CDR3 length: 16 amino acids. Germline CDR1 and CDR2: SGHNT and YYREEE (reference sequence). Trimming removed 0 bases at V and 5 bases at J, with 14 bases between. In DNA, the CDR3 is TGTGCCAGCAGCTTGGGGCAGGCCGGGGGAACCGGGGAGCTGTTTTTT. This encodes CASSLGQAGGTGELFF. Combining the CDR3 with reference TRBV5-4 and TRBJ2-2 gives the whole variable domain ETGVTQSPTHLIKTRGQQVTLRCSSQSGHNTVSWYQQALGQGPQFIFQYYREEENGRGNFPPRFSGLQFPNYSSELNVNALELDDSALYLCASSLGQAGGTGELFFGEGSRLTVL.

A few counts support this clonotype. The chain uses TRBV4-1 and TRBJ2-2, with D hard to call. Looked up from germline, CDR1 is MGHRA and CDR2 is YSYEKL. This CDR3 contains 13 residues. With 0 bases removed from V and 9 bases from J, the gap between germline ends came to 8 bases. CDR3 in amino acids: CASSQEVNRELFF. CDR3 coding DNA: TGCGCCAGCAGCCAAGAAGTCAACCGGGAGCTGTTTTTT.